The table lists the clone carrying this TCR beta chain with a few counts. Its antigen is still unknown. This sample was included in a study of vaccination and CD4 T cells after COVID-19. In the study overall: Drawing of post-COVID samples took place a median 101 days after diagnosis (range 35 to 161). Findings of the study overall: Spike mono-reactivity was shown by 304 of 307 vaccine-specific clones in convalescent patients.

This sample's treatment: roughly ten-day PBMC culture with coronavirus spike peptide pools or control peptides (ViraFEST assay). The Oncomine TCR Beta short-read assay generated sequence data from the DNA of cultured CD4+ T cells. From the PCR reads, TCRdb called clonotypes with MiXCR, one entry per CDR3 protein. The sample lists approximately 13,000 distinct CDR3 sequences; 36% were seen once. There are 16 residues in the CDR3. The germline V gene has CDR1 GTSNPN and CDR2 SVGIG (reference sequence). With 0 bases clipped from V and 0 bases from J, the junction kept 4 bases outside the gene matches. The sample taken for sequencing was cultured CD4+ T cells from blood. The gene calls are TRBV30 and TRBJ1-4, with TRBD1 identical over 7 bases. The source of this sequence is a human donor with COVID-19. In DNA, the CDR3 is TGTGCCTGGAGTGTACTCACAGGGGCAACTAATGAAAAACTGTTTTTT. Protein sequence: CAWSVLTGATNEKLFF.